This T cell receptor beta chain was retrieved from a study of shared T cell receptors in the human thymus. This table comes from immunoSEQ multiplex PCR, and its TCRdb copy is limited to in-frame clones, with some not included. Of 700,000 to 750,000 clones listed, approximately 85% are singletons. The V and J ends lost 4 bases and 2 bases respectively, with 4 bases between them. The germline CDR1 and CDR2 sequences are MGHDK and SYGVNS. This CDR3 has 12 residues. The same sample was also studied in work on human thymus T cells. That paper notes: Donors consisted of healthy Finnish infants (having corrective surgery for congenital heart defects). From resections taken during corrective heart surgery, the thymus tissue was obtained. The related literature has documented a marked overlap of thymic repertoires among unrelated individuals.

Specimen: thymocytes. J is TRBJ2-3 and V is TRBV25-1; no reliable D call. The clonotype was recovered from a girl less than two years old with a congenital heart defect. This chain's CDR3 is CASSAPTDTQYF. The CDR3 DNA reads TGTGCCAGCAGTGCTCCCACAGATACGCAGTATTTT.